The T cell receptor beta chain under discussion was sequenced for a study of CD8+ T cells in alopecia areata (dated by TCRdb to the late 2010s). Turning to the overall study: Treated patients were enrolled in an open-label pilot trial of oral tofacitinib at 5 to 10 mg twice daily for moderate-to-severe alopecia areata. High-throughput TCRbeta sequencing was used to examine T cell clonal expansion in alopecia areata in both the C3H/HeJ mouse model and human patients. Clonality in the scalp was compared among normal scalp (n=4), patchy alopecia areata scalp (n=8), and alopecia totalis/universalis scalp (n=8). TCRbeta CDR3 regions were amplified by immunoSEQ multiplex PCR using 35 Vbeta forward and 13 Jbeta reverse primers. RNA was obtained with the PAXgene miRNA kit for fixed scalp, the miRNeasy kit for PBMCs, and the RNeasy kit for mouse skin. Patients received tofacitinib for 6 to 18 months and were then followed off drug for 6 months to check for delayed response and recurrence. Biopsies were taken from tofacitinib-treated patients at baseline and again at 4 and 24 weeks into treatment, and several of those patients also had a later scalp biopsy. In humans, TCRbeta sequencing was performed on scalp tissue and on sorted CD4+ and CD8+ peripheral blood T cells from healthy controls and from patients with patchy or totalis/universalis alopecia areata.

This clone appeared a few times. Its antigen specificity is not known. No base quality information exists; no much larger clone differs at one position. Lesional scalp punch biopsies and peripheral blood were obtained from alopecia areata patients. PBMCs were separated by density centrifugation and stained for CD3, CD4 and CD8, after which CD4+ and CD8+ T cells were sorted on a FACSAria. The CDR3 numbers 14 residues from cysteine through phenylalanine. The sequence is cut down to CDR3 DNA, 42 bases in frame from base 1. V is clipped by 2 bases and J by 0 bases, and the sequence between their germline boundaries is 7 bases long. From the germline V gene, CDR1 is SGHRS and CDR2 is YFSETQ. Library preparation employed the immunoSEQ multiplex PCR assay. For TCR sequencing, RNA was extracted from every sample and reverse transcribed into cDNA to serve as template. First-strand cDNA was synthesized with SuperScript III using a 2:1 mix of oligo-dT and random hexamers. A synthetic immune receptor repertoire was used to measure amplification bias, and any remaining bias was corrected computationally. In the original analysis: Raw reads were preprocessed to remove errors, and CDR3 was defined by IMGT conventions from the conserved cysteine to phenylalanine. Clonality was computed as 1 minus the Shannon entropy, with the entropy normalized by log2 of the number of productive unique TCRs. Whether each scalp clone was CD4 or CD8 was inferred by checking scalp TCRbeta sequences against the CD4 and CD8 repertoires from sorted blood. The immuneACCESS repertoire file appears here via TCRdb, limited to in-frame rearrangements. These files lack a portion of the clones; in checked studies, under half of the deficit traces to unresolved V genes, and the cause of the others is not known. V, J and clone size are taken as reported in that table, and D and trimming were inferred from the DNA itself. In all, the sample holds about 150,000 clones, and roughly 50% of those were seen once. The ten largest clonotypes hold approximately 6.6% of the sample.

Overall study outcomes, separate from this receptor: TCR sequences shared between patients were less clear than in mice, possibly partly because of HLA diversity in the patient population. Lesional scalp, especially in alopecia totalis/universalis, showed higher clonality and more expanded CD8+ clones than normal scalp, suggesting antigenic drive. Unlike mouse skin, where gammadelta T cells dominate, normal human skin contains resident alphabeta T cells that get sequenced too, which complicates analysis of the scalp TCR repertoire.

The chain joins TRBV5-1 to TRBJ2-3, with the identity of the D gene unclear. Sequencing was carried out using CD4+ T cells sorted from blood. The TCR sequence derives from a human donor with alopecia areata. The bases are TGCGCCAGCAGCTTAACAGACAGCACAGATACGCAGTATTTT. Translated, this is CASSLTDSTDTQYF.